The T cell receptor beta chain under discussion was sequenced for a study of control samples from healthy donors and cancer patients. Assay used: immunoSEQ multiplex PCR; TCRdb lists only in-frame clones, some missing. This table holds about 130,000 clones, 80% to 95% found once. CDR1 is MNHNS, CDR2 SASEGT, per germline. CDR3 size: 12 residues. Trimming pared 3 bases from V and 6 bases from J, leaving 8 bases between. This chain uses TRBV6-1 with TRBJ1-2; D gene ambiguous. Material: blood. The receptor was derived from a man between 18 and 29 years old in good health. The CDR3 here is CASSEGFNGYTF. CDR3 coding DNA: TGTGCCAGCAGTGAGGGATTTAATGGCTACACCTTC.